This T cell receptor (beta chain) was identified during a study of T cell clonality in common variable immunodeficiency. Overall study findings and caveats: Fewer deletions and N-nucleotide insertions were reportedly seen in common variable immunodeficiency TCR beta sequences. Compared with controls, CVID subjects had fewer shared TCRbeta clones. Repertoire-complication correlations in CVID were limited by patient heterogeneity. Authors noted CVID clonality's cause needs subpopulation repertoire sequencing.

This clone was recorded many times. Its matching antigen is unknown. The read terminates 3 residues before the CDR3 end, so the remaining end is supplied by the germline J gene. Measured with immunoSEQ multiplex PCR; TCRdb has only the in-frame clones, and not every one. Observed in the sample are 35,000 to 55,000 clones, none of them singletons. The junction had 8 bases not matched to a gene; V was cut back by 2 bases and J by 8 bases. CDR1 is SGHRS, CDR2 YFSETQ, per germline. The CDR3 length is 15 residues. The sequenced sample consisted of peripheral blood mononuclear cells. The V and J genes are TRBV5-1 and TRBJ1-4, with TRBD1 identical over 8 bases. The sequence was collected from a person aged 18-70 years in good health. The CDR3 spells CASSLTGTGGEKLFF. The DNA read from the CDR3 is TGCGCCAGCAGCTTAACCGGGACAGGCGGAGAAAAA. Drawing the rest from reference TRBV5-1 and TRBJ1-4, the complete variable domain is KAGVTQTPRYLIKTRGQQVTLSCSPISGHRSVSWYQQTPGQGLQFLFEYFSETQRNKGNFPGRFSGRQFSNSRSEMNVSTLELGDSALYLCASSLTGTGGEKLFFGSGTQLSVL.